This entry concerns a single T cell receptor beta chain. Its antigen is undetermined. J was trimmed by 5 bases and V by 1 base; bases with no gene match: 4. The germline gives CDR1 SGHDN, CDR2 FVKESK. The CDR3 sequence is 14 residues long. Construction of the TCRbeta library involved unique molecular identifiers. TCRdb called the PCR reads again in MiXCR, with one record for every CDR3 protein. The data hold approximately 630,000 distinct CDR3 sequences, with around 13% observed a single time. This record comes from a study of T-cell reconstitution after alpha-beta-depleted transplantation in children. The study's findings and limits: Several hundred expanded graft clones reportedly supplied alpha-beta T cells about two months after transplant.

V is TRBV14 and J is TRBJ2-7; the match to TRBD2 covers 8 bases. The source material was PBMCs, sampled before TCRalphabeta/CD19-depleted stem cell transplant. The sequence was collected from a girl aged 2 to 10 with congenital amegakaryocytic thrombocytopenia, due to receive a stem cell transplant. The DNA for the CDR3 is TGTGCCAGCAGCCAAGCACTAGCGGCAAACGAGCAGTACTTC. Its translation: CASSQALAANEQYF. Variable domain in full (rest from reference TRBV14 and TRBJ2-7): EAGVTQFPSHSVIEKGQTVTLRCDPISGHDNLYWYRRVMGKEIKFLLHFVKESKQDESGMPNNRFLAERTGGTYSTLKVQPAELEDSGVYFCASSQALAANEQYFGPGTRLTVT.